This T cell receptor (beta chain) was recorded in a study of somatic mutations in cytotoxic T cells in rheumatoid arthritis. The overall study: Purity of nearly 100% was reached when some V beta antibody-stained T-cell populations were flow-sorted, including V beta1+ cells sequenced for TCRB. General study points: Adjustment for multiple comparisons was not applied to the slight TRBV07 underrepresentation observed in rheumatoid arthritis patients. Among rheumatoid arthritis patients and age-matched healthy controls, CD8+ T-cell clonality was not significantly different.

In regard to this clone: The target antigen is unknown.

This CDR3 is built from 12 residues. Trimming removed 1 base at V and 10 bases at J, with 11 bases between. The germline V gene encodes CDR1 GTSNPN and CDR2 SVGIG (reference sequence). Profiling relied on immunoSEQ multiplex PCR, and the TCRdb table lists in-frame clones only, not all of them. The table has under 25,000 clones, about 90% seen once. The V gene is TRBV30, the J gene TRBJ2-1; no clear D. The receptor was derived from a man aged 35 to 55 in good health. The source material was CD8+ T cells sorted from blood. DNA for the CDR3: TGTGCCTGGAGTGCCCTCTTCGAGGAGCAGTTCTTC. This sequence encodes CAWSALFEEQFF.